The present T cell receptor beta chain was sequenced within a study of cytomegalovirus exposure and HLA in healthy donors. The PCR employed 60 Vbeta primers together with 13 Jbeta primers. This table comes from immunoSEQ multiplex PCR, and its TCRdb copy is limited to in-frame clones, with some not included. Of tens of thousands of clones in the sample, around 69% were seen once. The germline V gene encodes CDR1 SGHNT and CDR2 YYREEE (reference sequence). The CDR3 is 14 residues long. V lost 0 bases and J lost 3, with 9 bases in between. The rearrangement joins TRBV5-4 to TRBJ1-1, with D unresolved. The specimen sequenced was PBMCs. The TCR comes from a woman under 40 in good health and CMV-seropositive. CDR3 in DNA: TGTGCCAGCAGCTTGGCATCAGAATACACTGAAGCTTTCTTT. It encodes CASSLASEYTEAFF.